The 4 T cell receptor beta chains below come from one sample, sequenced in a study of blood T cell repertoires in COVID-19. Measured with immunoSEQ multiplex PCR; TCRdb has only the in-frame clones, and not every one. This sample has some 290,000 clones; under 90% occur once, and the top ten carry around 10%. The sequencing input was peripheral blood. All receptors come from a woman aged 25 to 39 with COVID-19, enrolled during active disease.

The chain links TRBV6-5 to TRBJ1-6; 10 positions agree with TRBD1. In germline, CDR1 is MNHEY, CDR2 SVGAGI. CDR3 size: 15 residues. V was clipped by 2 bases and J by 10 bases; unmatched bases: 5. CDR3 DNA sequence: TGTGCCAGCAGTTACGGTGGGACAGGGGCCTCACCCCTCCACTTT. This codes for CASSYGGTGASPLHF.

The rearrangement joins TRBV7-2 to TRBJ2-7, with 7 bases that match TRBD1. Germline V gives CDR1 SGHTA, CDR2 FQGNSA. The CDR3 has 15 amino acids. J was trimmed by 3 bases and V by 6 bases; bases with no gene match: 11. CDR3 sequence (DNA): TGTGCCAGCAGTCGAGGACAGGAGGCAATCTACGAGCAGTACTTC. Protein: CASSRGQEAIYEQYF.

The rearrangement links TRBV21-1 to TRBJ1-6; the listed D gene, TRBD1, was not tested against the DNA. TRBV21-1 is described as a pseudogene. The CDR3 sequence is 15 residues long. CDR3 region: CASSKRTALAVPLHF. As DNA, the CDR3 is TGTGCCAGCAGCAAACGGACAGCGTTAGCTGTTCCCCTCCACTTT.

The CDR3 loop reads CASSQYGKETQYF. The CDR3 DNA reads as TGCGCCAGCAGCCAATACGGGAAAGAGACCCAGTACTTC. The chain has TRBV5-1 and TRBJ2-5; tentative D call: TRBD2 (5 bases). CDR1 and CDR2 (germline): SGHRS, YFSETQ. The CDR3 has 13 amino acids. V shed 4 bases and J shed 3 bases, with 10 bases lying between them.